This paragraph reports one T cell receptor beta chain. The antigen is not known. During the collection period, no donor immune events like infections were recorded. This sample was included in a study of identifying expanded T cells in peripheral blood. Study results and caveats: About 1.2 clones differed between technical replicates, versus approximately 16 and 20 over time. Clone count variance between roughly 2-week samples rose with total template count.

This CDR3 comprises 13 residues. Trimming removed 6 bases from V and 3 bases from J; junction bases left unmatched: 3. From germline, CDR1 is GTSNPN and CDR2 SVGIG (reference sequence). Produced via immunoSEQ multiplex PCR; TCRdb's table is partial and in-frame only. The table has some 96,000 clones, about 90% seen once. The chain combines TRBV30 with TRBJ1-2; TRBD1 matches at 11 bases. The sequence was collected from a person aged 18 to 75 in good health. Sequenced sample: blood. CDR3: CACPGQGDYGYTF. The CDR3 DNA is TGTGCCTGCCCGGGACAGGGGGACTATGGCTACACCTTC. Full variable domain (rest looked up from reference TRBV30 and TRBJ1-2): SQTIHQWPATLVQPVGSPLSLECTVEGTSNPNLYWYRQAAGRGLQLLFYSVGIGQISSEVPQNLSASRPQDRQFILSSKKLLLSDSGFYLCACPGQGDYGYTFGSGTRLTVV.